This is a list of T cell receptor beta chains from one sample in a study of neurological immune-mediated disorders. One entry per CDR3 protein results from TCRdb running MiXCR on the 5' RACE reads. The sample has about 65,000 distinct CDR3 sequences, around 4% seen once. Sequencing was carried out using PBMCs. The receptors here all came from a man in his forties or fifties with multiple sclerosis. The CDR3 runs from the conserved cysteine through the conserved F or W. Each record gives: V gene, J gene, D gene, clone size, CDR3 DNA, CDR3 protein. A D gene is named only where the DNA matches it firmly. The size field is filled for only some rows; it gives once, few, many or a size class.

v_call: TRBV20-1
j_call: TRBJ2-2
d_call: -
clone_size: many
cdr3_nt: TGCAGTGCTAGGATGGGGGGTAACACCGGGGAGCTGTTTTTT
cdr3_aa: CSARMGGNTGELFF

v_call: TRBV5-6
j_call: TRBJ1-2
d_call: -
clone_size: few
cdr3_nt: TGTGCCACCCTACTCGCAGGGGTGGATGGCTACACCTTC
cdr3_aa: CATLLAGVDGYTF

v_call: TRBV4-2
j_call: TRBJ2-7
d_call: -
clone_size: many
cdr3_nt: TGTGCCAGCAGCCAAGGTTTGGGCTACGAGCAGTACTTC
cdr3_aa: CASSQGLGYEQYF

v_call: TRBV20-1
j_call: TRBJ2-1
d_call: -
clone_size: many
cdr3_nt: TGCAGTGCTAGAGGCACTGGGCAGGTCTCCTACAATGAGCAGTTCTTC
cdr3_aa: CSARGTGQVSYNEQFF

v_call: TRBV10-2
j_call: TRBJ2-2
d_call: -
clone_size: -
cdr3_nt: TGCGCCAGCCGCGGACAGATGAACACCGGGGAGCTGTTTTTT
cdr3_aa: CASRGQMNTGELFF

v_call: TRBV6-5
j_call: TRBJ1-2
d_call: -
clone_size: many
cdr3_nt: TGTGCCAGCAGTTACTCGGGCGGGAAATCCTATGGCTACACCTTC
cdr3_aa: CASSYSGGKSYGYTF

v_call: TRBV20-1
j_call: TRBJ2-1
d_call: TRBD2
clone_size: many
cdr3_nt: TGCAGTGCTAGTCGGGGGACTAGCTACAATGAGCAGTTCTTC
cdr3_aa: CSASRGTSYNEQFF

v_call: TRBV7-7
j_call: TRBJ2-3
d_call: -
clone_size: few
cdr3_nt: TGTGCTAGCAGCCCCCACGGCACAGGGGACTACACAGATACGCAGTATTTT
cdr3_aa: CASSPHGTGDYTDTQYF

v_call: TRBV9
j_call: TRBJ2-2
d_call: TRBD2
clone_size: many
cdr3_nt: TGTGCCAGCAAACTAGGCGGGGGGATGAGCGGGGAGCTGTTTTTT
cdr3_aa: CASKLGGGMSGELFF

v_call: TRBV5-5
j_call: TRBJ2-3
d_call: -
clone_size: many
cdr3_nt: TGTGCCAGCAGCTTGGATCGGAACACAGATACGCAGTATTTT
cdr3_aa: CASSLDRNTDTQYF

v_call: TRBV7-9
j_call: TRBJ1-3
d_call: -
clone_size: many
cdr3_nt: TGTGCCAGCAGCTTAGCAGGGTCTGGAAACACCATATATTTT
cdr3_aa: CASSLAGSGNTIYF

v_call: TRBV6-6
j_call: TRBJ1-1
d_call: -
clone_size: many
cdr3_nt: TGTGCCAGCAGTTCACAGGGTGGGGACACTGAAGCTTTCTTT
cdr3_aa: CASSSQGGDTEAFF

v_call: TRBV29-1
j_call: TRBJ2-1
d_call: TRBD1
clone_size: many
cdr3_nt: TGCAGCGTAGAGACAGGGTTCTACAATGAGCAGTTCTTC
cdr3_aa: CSVETGFYNEQFF

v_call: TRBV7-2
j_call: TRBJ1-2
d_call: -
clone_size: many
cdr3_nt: TGTGCCAGCAGCTTAGGGTCAGGGAACTATGGCTACACCTTC
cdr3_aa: CASSLGSGNYGYTF

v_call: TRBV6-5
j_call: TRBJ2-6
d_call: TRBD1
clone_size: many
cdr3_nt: TGTGCCAGCCACACAGGGGGTAGGGCCAACGTCCTGACTTTC
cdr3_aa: CASHTGGRANVLTF

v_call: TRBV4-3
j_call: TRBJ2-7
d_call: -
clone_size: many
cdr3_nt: TGCGCCAGCAGGACTGAACTCTCCGATTACGAGCAGTACTTC
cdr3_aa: CASRTELSDYEQYF

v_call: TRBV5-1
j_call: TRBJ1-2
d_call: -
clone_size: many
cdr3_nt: TGCGCCAGCAGCGTTCTGACAGGAGACTATGGCTACACCTTC
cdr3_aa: CASSVLTGDYGYTF

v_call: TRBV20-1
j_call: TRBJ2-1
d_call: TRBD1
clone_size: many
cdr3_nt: TGCAGTGCTGCTAAGAGACAGGGGGGATACAATGAGCAGTTCTTC
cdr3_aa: CSAAKRQGGYNEQFF

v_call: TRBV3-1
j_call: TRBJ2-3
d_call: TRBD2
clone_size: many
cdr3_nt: TGTGCCAGCAGCCACCCTACCCTAGCGGGGGGGGCAGATACGCAGTATTTT
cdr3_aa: CASSHPTLAGGADTQYF

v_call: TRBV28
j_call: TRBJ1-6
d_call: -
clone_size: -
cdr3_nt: TGTGCCAGCAGCCTAAGGCGGTCAGGAAATAATTCACCCCTCCACTTT
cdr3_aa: CASSLRRSGNNSPLHF

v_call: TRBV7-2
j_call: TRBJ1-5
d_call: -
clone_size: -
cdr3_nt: TGTGCCAGCAGCTTACAGTATTATAGCAATCAGCCCCAGAATTTT
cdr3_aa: CASSLQYYSNQPQNF

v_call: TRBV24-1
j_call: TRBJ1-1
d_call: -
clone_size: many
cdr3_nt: TGTGCCACCAGTTTAGGGAAGAACACTGAAGCTTTCTTT
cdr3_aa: CATSLGKNTEAFF

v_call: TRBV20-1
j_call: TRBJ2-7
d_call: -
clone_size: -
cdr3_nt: TGCAGTGCAAAGGTCTCCTACGAGCAGTACTTC
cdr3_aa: CSAKVSYEQYF

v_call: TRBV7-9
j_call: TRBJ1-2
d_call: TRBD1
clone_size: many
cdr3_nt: TGTGCCAGCAGCCGGGGACAGGAAGGCTATGGCTACACCTTC
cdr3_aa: CASSRGQEGYGYTF

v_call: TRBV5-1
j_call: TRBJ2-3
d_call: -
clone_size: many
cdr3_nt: TGCGCCAGCAGCTTGCAAGGGGTATCAGATACGCAGTATTTT
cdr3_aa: CASSLQGVSDTQYF

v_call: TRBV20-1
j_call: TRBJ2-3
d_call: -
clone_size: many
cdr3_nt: TGCAGTGCTAGAGTCCCCAAAAGGGACAGCACAGATACGCAGTATTTT
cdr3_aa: CSARVPKRDSTDTQYF

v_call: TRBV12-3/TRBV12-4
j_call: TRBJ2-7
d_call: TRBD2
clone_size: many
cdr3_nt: TGTGCCAGCAGTTTGGCTGGACTAGCGGGGGGGTACGAGCAGTACTTC
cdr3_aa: CASSLAGLAGGYEQYF